Listed below are T cell receptor beta chains from one sample, sequenced in a study of blood T cells in healthy people across ages. TCRdb processed the 5' RACE reads anew with MiXCR; each CDR3 protein has one entry. This table holds 1.5 million to 2 million distinct CDR3 sequences, 49% found once. Sequencing used blood. These TCRs come from a middle-aged woman in good health. The CDR3 runs from the conserved cysteine through the conserved F or W. Fields, in order: V gene, CDR3 protein.

v_call: TRBV28; cdr3_aa: CASSSAGQGRDEQYF
v_call: TRBV7-9; cdr3_aa: CASSSNPTARSPYNEQYF
v_call: TRBV6-5; cdr3_aa: CASSVRTGGADTQYF
v_call: TRBV20-1; cdr3_aa: CSAGPIVGYTF
v_call: TRBV5-1; cdr3_aa: CASSTDMGDEQFF
v_call: TRBV27; cdr3_aa: CASSPDRDLIYNEQFF
v_call: TRBV5-8; cdr3_aa: CASPPAESSYEQYF
v_call: TRBV4-1; cdr3_aa: CASSQAPTSVEQFF
v_call: TRBV7-9; cdr3_aa: CASSLEGRLAGFYEQYF
v_call: TRBV7-9; cdr3_aa: CASSSQTPRGSGANVLTF
v_call: TRBV20-1; cdr3_aa: CSAIPDSGGYTF
v_call: TRBV20-1; cdr3_aa: CSAWGQGSGGYTF
v_call: TRBV24-1; cdr3_aa: CATSDDRDRVVFEQFF
v_call: TRBV6-2/TRBV6-3; cdr3_aa: CASRTGLAGVSKDTQYF
v_call: TRBV21-1; cdr3_aa: CASSKAVRGEREYNEQFF
v_call: TRBV6-6; cdr3_aa: CASSYTVYNEQYF
v_call: TRBV4-2; cdr3_aa: CASSQATGYVTQYF
v_call: TRBV6-5; cdr3_aa: CASRVTGNYGYTF
v_call: TRBV5-6; cdr3_aa: CASSGRGRGTEAFF
v_call: TRBV6-6; cdr3_aa: CAGSYPVRGDPDTQYF
v_call: TRBV24-1; cdr3_aa: CATSGRTKETQYF
v_call: TRBV6-5; cdr3_aa: CASSYSAVGYGYTF
v_call: TRBV11-2; cdr3_aa: CASSPWTGVSSYEQYF
v_call: TRBV29-1; cdr3_aa: CSGGQGIYEQYF
v_call: TRBV28; cdr3_aa: CASSLRNRMETQYF
v_call: TRBV5-1; cdr3_aa: CASSLSGFANIQYF
v_call: TRBV13; cdr3_aa: CASSFASSSGANVLTF
v_call: TRBV11-3; cdr3_aa: CASSLGGSLAYEQYF
v_call: TRBV15; cdr3_aa: CATSREGASSYGQYF
v_call: TRBV12-3/TRBV12-4; cdr3_aa: CASSLSGGAGNEQFF
v_call: TRBV6-6; cdr3_aa: CASSAPYNSPLHF